This TCR beta chain was sequenced for a study of blood T cell dynamics during melanoma immunotherapy. Study conclusions and caveats: Among sorted CD8+ subsets, immune-effector cells had the highest clonality and cell-free DNA similarity.

Each sorted CD8+ T cell subset had its entire DNA loaded. The assay was immunoSEQ multiplex PCR, and TCRdb's table has in-frame clones only and misses some. The data contain 4,200 or so clones, around 96% of them seen just once; the ten biggest clones take up more than 1%. As to time point: pre-treatment baseline. Samples come from before therapy and from week 3 after the first blockade cycle. No patient had earlier systemic cancer treatment, concurrent immunosuppressants, or another active cancer. In regard to this clone: The antigen is not known.

The CDR3 is 18 residues long. The V and J ends lost 3 bases and 0 bases, in that order; junction bases with no gene match: 10. Germline CDR1 is MDHEN and CDR2 is SYDVKM. The sequences come from effector memory CD8+ T cells from blood, collected from a patient treated with checkpoint blockade. The gene calls are TRBV28 and TRBJ2-7; the match to TRBD2 covers 11 bases. This clonotype was obtained from a human donor with melanoma. CDR3 nucleotide sequence: TGTGCCAGCAGTTTGGCCCTAGCGGGAGGACTGAGCTCCTACGAGCAGTACTTC. Encoded protein: CASSLALAGGLSSYEQYF.